Below are 13 T cell receptor beta chains sequenced from a single sample in a study of cytomegalovirus exposure and HLA in healthy donors. The PCR employed 60 Vbeta primers together with 13 Jbeta primers. Only in-frame clones appear in the TCRdb table, and some are missing; sequencing was by immunoSEQ multiplex PCR. The sample shows some 36,000 clones, roughly 69% of them seen only once. Sequencing input: PBMCs. These TCRs come from a young man in good health and CMV-seronegative.

This clone appeared a few times. This sequence joins TRBV2 and TRBJ1-5; 7 positions match TRBD1. The CDR3 is made up of 15 amino acids. The V gene's germline CDR1 is SNHLY and CDR2 FYNNEI. Trimming at V came to 4 bases and at J to 6 bases, leaving 9 bases not matched to a gene. The CDR3 region is CASSGGTAVIQPQHF. The CDR3 region has the DNA TGTGCCAGCAGTGGTGGGACAGCCGTAATTCAGCCCCAGCATTTT.

With regard to this clone: Mismatch with germline at one junction end may stem from a read error. The chain is built from TRBV6-1 and TRBJ1-4; D not certain. CDR3 size: 16 residues. The germline V gene encodes CDR1 MNHNS and CDR2 SASEGT. The DNA for the CDR3 is TGTGCCGGCAGTGAAGCGTCCCCGGCAACTAATGAAAAACTGTTTTTT. It yields the protein CAGSEASPATNEKLFF.

A few counts support this clone. The chain links TRBV7-2 to TRBJ1-6; D perhaps matches TRBD1 (5 bases). Between the trimmed V and J ends, which lost 6 bases and 10 bases, there was a span of 10 bases. Germline CDR1 and CDR2: SGHTA and FQGNSA. The CDR3 is 12 amino acids. CDR3 coding DNA: TGTGCCAGCAGAGGGGTGCTCTCACCCCTCCACTTT. Translation gives CASRGVLSPLHF.

The chain employs TRBV7-8 and TRBJ1-5; 9 bases match TRBD1. This CDR3 contains 14 residues. J was trimmed by 4 bases and V by 5 bases; bases with no gene match: 3. Germline V lookup: CDR1 SGHVS, CDR2 FQNEAQ. The chain's CDR3 is CASSGDRVNQPQHF. The CDR3 nucleotides are TGTGCCAGCAGCGGGGACAGGGTTAATCAGCCCCAGCATTTT.

The chain uses TRBV6-5 and TRBJ1-1, with a tentative D call TRBD1 (5 bases). V was clipped by 5 bases and J by 1 base, with 14 bases between them. The CDR3 loop spans 15 amino acids. Germline loops: CDR1 MNHEY, CDR2 SVGAGI. The CDR3 nucleotides are TGTGCCAGCAGTAACCCGGTGGGGGGGAACACTGAAGCTTTCTTT. It codes for CASSNPVGGNTEAFF.

This clone is a singleton in its sample. The V gene is TRBV4-1, the J gene TRBJ1-2, with 7 bases that match TRBD1. V gave up 3 bases and J gave up 2 bases; unmatched junction bases: 3. Germline loops: CDR1 MGHRA, CDR2 YSYEKL. CDR3 size: 14 residues. The CDR3, as DNA: TGCGCCAGCAGCCAGACGACAGGGAACTATGGCTACACCTTC. Amino acid sequence: CASSQTTGNYGYTF.

The chain carries TRBV5-1 and TRBJ2-6; tentatively, D is TRBD1 (6 bases). CDR1 and CDR2 (germline): SGHRS, YFSETQ. V lost 4 bases to trimming and J lost 0 bases, with 17 bases between them. There are 18 residues in the CDR3. This CDR3 is CASSHNEGVTSGANVLTF. CDR3 nucleotide sequence: TGCGCCAGCAGCCATAATGAGGGGGTTACCTCTGGGGCCAACGTCCTGACTTTC.

The chain recombines TRBV30 with TRBJ2-2, with D tentatively TRBD1 (6 bases). The V end lost 1 base, the J end lost 3 bases, and 12 bases lay between the germline ends. CDR3 length equals 15 residues. Germline V gives CDR1 GTSNPN, CDR2 SVGIG (reference sequence). Here the CDR3 DNA reads TGTGCCTGGAGTGAAGGGCAGGGGTACACCGGGGAGCTGTTTTTT. This gives the protein CAWSEGQGYTGELFF.

This rearrangement joins TRBV5-8 to TRBJ1-2; the match to TRBD1 covers 7 bases. Germline values: CDR1 SGHTS, CDR2 YDEGEE. The ends lost 7 bases at V and 5 bases at J; junction bases unmatched: 11. This CDR3 comprises 14 residues. In nucleotides, the CDR3 is TGTGCCAGCTGGGAACGGGACAGCAGTTATGGCTACACCTTC. Translated, it gives CASWERDSSYGYTF.

This chain uses TRBV15 with TRBJ2-1; 16 positions agree with TRBD2. Germline-derived CDR1 and CDR2 are LNHNV and YYDKDF (reference sequence). V lost 5 bases and J lost 6; bases outside the gene matches: 10. The CDR3 totals 18 residues. The CDR3 loop reads CATSESGLAGGSVNEQFF. Written as DNA, the CDR3 is TGTGCCACCAGCGAGTCGGGACTAGCGGGGGGGTCCGTCAATGAGCAGTTCTTC.

The chain recombines TRBV6-1 with TRBJ1-5, with D possibly matching TRBD1 (6 bases). The CDR3 has 15 amino acids. Germline values: CDR1 MNHNS, CDR2 SASEGT. Trimming took off 6 bases at V and 0 bases at J, with 12 bases between the two ends. In DNA, the CDR3 is TGTGCCAGCAGGGCCTTGACAGGTAGCAATCAGCCCCAGCATTTT. Translated, it gives CASRALTGSNQPQHF.

V and J are TRBV18 and TRBJ1-4, with D possibly matching TRBD1 (6 bases). CDR1 KGHSH and CDR2 LQKENI come from the germline V gene. V lost 5 bases and J lost 0, with 10 bases in between. The CDR3 is made up of 15 amino acids. The DNA for the CDR3 is TGTGCCAGCTCAGCACAGGGAGCAACTAATGAAAAACTGTTTTTT. The encoded protein is CASSAQGATNEKLFF.

The CDR3 here is CASSQGQGFSTDTQYF. CDR3 in DNA: TGCGCCAGCAGTCAGGGACAGGGTTTTAGCACAGATACGCAGTATTTT. The chain combines TRBV5-1 with TRBJ2-3; 9 bases agree with TRBD1. The CDR3 totals 16 residues. J was trimmed by 0 bases and V by 5 bases; bases with no gene match: 7. Germline CDR1 and CDR2: SGHRS and YFSETQ.